A selection of T cell receptor beta chains follows, all from one sample in a study of T-cell memory formation after mild COVID-19. Via MiXCR, TCRdb re-called the 5' RACE reads, giving one row per CDR3 protein. Among about 560,000 distinct CDR3 sequences, 20% to 25% were seen once, and the ten largest hold roughly 8.1%. The sequencing sample was made of PBMCs or a T cell subset sorted from them (not recorded which). The receptors originated from an adult woman who had mild COVID-19 (a few samples of this study predate the infection). Cell type and time point are not known. CDR3s include the opening cysteine and the closing phenylalanine or tryptophan. A D gene is named only where the DNA matches it firmly. A clone size is listed for some rows: how often the clone was seen (once, few, many), or a class if it is expanded.

TRBD2 TRBJ2-1 few TRBV7-8 TGTGCCAGCAGCTTTAGCGGGGGCCTCCGGGGTGAGCAGTTCTTC CASSFSGGLRGEQFF
- TRBJ2-7 few TRBV6-6 TGTGCCAGCAGTTACGTTTTCGGAAGCTCCTACGAGCAGTACTTC CASSYVFGSSYEQYF
- TRBJ2-3 - TRBV5-5 TGTGCCAGCAGCTTGGCCCGGTTTGAGGATACGCAGTATTTT CASSLARFEDTQYF
TRBD2 TRBJ2-7 few TRBV7-3 TGTGCCAGCAGCCCCCGGGGGGGGTCCTGGTACGAGCAGTACTTC CASSPRGGSWYEQYF
TRBD1 TRBJ1-4 many TRBV7-8 TGTGCCAGCAGCTTAGTAGGGACAGGCGATGAAAAACTGTTTTTT CASSLVGTGDEKLFF
TRBD2 TRBJ2-3 few TRBV20-1 TGCAGTTCCTACGGGGGGGCCAGCACAGATACGCAGTATTTT CSSYGGASTDTQYF
- TRBJ2-3 few TRBV5-1 TGCGCCAGCAGCTTTTCCCAGGACGGAAGCACAGATACGCAGTATTTT CASSFSQDGSTDTQYF
- TRBJ2-1 - TRBV12-3/TRBV12-4 TGTGCCAGCAGTCCCGATTGGTATGAGCAGTTCTTC CASSPDWYEQFF
- TRBJ2-7 - TRBV12-3/TRBV12-4 TGTGCCAGCAGACTCCGGGACGCAGGGCAGTACTTC CASRLRDAGQYF
- TRBJ2-1 few TRBV20-1 TGCAGTGCTAGATCCGGCGGGACGGATGAGCAGTTCTTC CSARSGGTDEQFF
TRBD2 TRBJ2-1 - TRBV29-1 TGCAGCGTTGAAGATCGGTCGGGAACTAGCGGGCTATACAATGAGCAGTTCTTC CSVEDRSGTSGLYNEQFF
- TRBJ2-2 many TRBV12-3/TRBV12-4 TGTGCCAGCAGTCCTGGCCCTAGCTCCGGGGAGCTGTTTTTT CASSPGPSSGELFF
- TRBJ2-7 few TRBV18 TGTGCCAGCTCACCCATTTATTCGGGGGACGACGAGCAGTACTTC CASSPIYSGDDEQYF
TRBD2 TRBJ2-5 - TRBV12-3/TRBV12-4 TGTGCCAGCAAATCTAGCGGGGACGTCTTGGGGGCCCAGTACTTC CASKSSGDVLGAQYF
TRBD1 TRBJ2-5 - TRBV6-5 TGTGCCAGCAGTTCCATCCGGGACAGTAGCCAAGAGACCCAGTACTTC CASSSIRDSSQETQYF
- TRBJ2-7 few TRBV29-1 TGCAGCGTGGAGACGGAATCCTACGAGCAGTACTTC CSVETESYEQYF
TRBD1 TRBJ2-3 - TRBV12-3/TRBV12-4 TGTGCCAGCAGGCCGGGACAGGGGGCGCAGGTTGCGCAGTATTTT CASRPGQGAQVAQYF
TRBD1 TRBJ1-6 - TRBV7-2 TGTGCCAGCAGCTCGGACAGGGGCCTTGATTCACCCCTCCACTTT CASSSDRGLDSPLHF
- TRBJ1-6 few TRBV3-1 TGTGCCAGCAGCCAAGAGGAACAGGAGACTAATTCACCCCTCCACTTT CASSQEEQETNSPLHF
- TRBJ2-6 few TRBV7-2 TGTGCCAGCAGCTCTTTTGGGGCCAACGTCCTGACTTTC CASSSFGANVLTF
TRBD2 TRBJ2-1 many TRBV10-2 TGCGCCAGCAGTGAGGCGGGGCGGGGGGCTTACAATGAGCAGTTCTTC CASSEAGRGAYNEQFF
- TRBJ2-7 - TRBV7-6 TGTGCCAGCAGCACTACAGAGGGTCCCTACGAGCAGTACTTC CASSTTEGPYEQYF
- TRBJ2-5 - TRBV27 TGTGCCAGCAGTCCTACTAGGAGACAAGAGACCCAGTACTTC CASSPTRRQETQYF
TRBD1 TRBJ1-2 few TRBV12-3/TRBV12-4 TGTGCCAGCAGCTGGGACAGGGCTGGGTACACCTTC CASSWDRAGYTF
- TRBJ2-7 few TRBV24-1 TGTGCCACCGCGGACGGCTCCTACGAGCAGTACTTC CATADGSYEQYF
TRBD1 TRBJ2-2 - TRBV30 TGTGCCTGGTCCGCCGGGACAGGGCTGGTCGGGGAGCTGTTTTTT CAWSAGTGLVGELFF
- TRBJ2-7 - TRBV6-2/TRBV6-3 TGTGCCAGCAGGAACAGGGACTCCTACGAGCAGTACTTC CASRNRDSYEQYF
TRBD1 TRBJ1-1 - TRBV7-9 TGTGCCAGCAGCTTTGGTACCCAGGGGGCGGACACTGAAGCTTTCTTT CASSFGTQGADTEAFF
TRBD2 TRBJ2-3 - TRBV5-4 TGTGCCAGCAGCTTGAGCGGGGGGTGGACAGATACGCAGTATTTT CASSLSGGWTDTQYF
- TRBJ2-3 - TRBV20-1 TGCAGTGCCACCCGGGGGCCGAGCACAGATACGCAGTATTTT CSATRGPSTDTQYF
TRBD1 TRBJ2-7 few TRBV20-1 TGCAGTGCTGGACAGGGGAGGAGGTCCTACGAGCAGTACTTC CSAGQGRRSYEQYF
TRBD2 TRBJ2-3 - TRBV24-1 TGTGCCACCAGTGACCTAAGGACTAGCGGGGTGGATACGCAGTATTTT CATSDLRTSGVDTQYF
- TRBJ1-5 few TRBV4-1 TGCGCCAGCAGCCAAGCGGATGGGGCTCGGCCCCAGCATTTT CASSQADGARPQHF
- TRBJ2-2 many TRBV7-9 TGTGCCACCCCGCCGGGTTACACCGGGGAGCTGTTTTTT CATPPGYTGELFF
- TRBJ2-2 - TRBV6-5 TGTGCCAGCAGAAGTGAGGGGGCCGGGGAGCTGTTTTTT CASRSEGAGELFF
- TRBJ1-1 many TRBV20-1 TGCAGTGAGAAAGGGCCTGGCACTGAAGCTTTCTTT CSEKGPGTEAFF
TRBD1 TRBJ2-5 few TRBV7-9 TGTGCCAGCAGCTTCGCCGGGACAGGGGGCAGTAGCAGAGAGACCCAGTACTTC CASSFAGTGGSSRETQYF
- TRBJ2-7 - TRBV4-2 TGTGCCAGCAGCCAAGATATTAGTAGTCGTAACGAGCAGTACTTC CASSQDISSRNEQYF
- TRBJ2-7 - TRBV18 TGTGCCAGCTCACGGCTACAGGGTACTGGCGAGCAGTACTTC CASSRLQGTGEQYF
- TRBJ2-5 - TRBV18 TGTGCCAGCTCACCAAGGCGGGCTGAGACCCAGTACTTC CASSPRRAETQYF
- TRBJ2-7 many TRBV7-2 TGTGCCAGCAGCTCAGCGATCATGCGCGGGGCCTACGAGCAGTACTTC CASSSAIMRGAYEQYF
- TRBJ2-3 - TRBV3-1 TGTGCCAGCAGCCAAGTTCGGGGACCCGGACTGAGCACAGATACGCAGTATTTT CASSQVRGPGLSTDTQYF
- TRBJ1-1 few TRBV7-4 TGTGCCAGCCGAACGGACAGTCTGAGAGCTTTCTTT CASRTDSLRAFF
- TRBJ2-5 few TRBV25-1 TGTGCCAGTGGGAGACAGAAAGAGACCCAGTACTTC CASGRQKETQYF
- TRBJ2-1 - TRBV11-2 TGTGCCAGCAGCTTAGAGCAGCGGCATTACAATGAGCAGTTCTTC CASSLEQRHYNEQFF
- TRBJ2-1 few TRBV5-6 TGTGCCAGCACCTTGCGAGGGCTCAACAATGAGCAGTTCTTC CASTLRGLNNEQFF
TRBD2 TRBJ2-3 few TRBV20-1 TGCAGTGCACCCGAGGCGGGAGCGAATACGCAGTATTTT CSAPEAGANTQYF
- TRBJ2-2 - TRBV7-2 TGTGCCAGCAGCTTAAGTACTAGCAGCACCGGGGAGCTGTTTTTT CASSLSTSSTGELFF
- TRBJ1-6 few TRBV11-3 TGTGCCAGCAGCCGCGCAACGGAGAATTCACCCCTCCACTTT CASSRATENSPLHF
- TRBJ1-5 - TRBV7-8 TGTGCCAGCAGCTTATTCCCCGCCAGCCAAACCACTAGCAATCAGCCCCAGCATTTT CASSLFPASQTTSNQPQHF
- TRBJ2-1 few TRBV9 TGTGCCAGCAGCGTCTTCCGGGAGAGGAATGAGCAGTTCTTC CASSVFRERNEQFF
- TRBJ2-1 few TRBV12-3/TRBV12-4 TGTGCCAGCAGTGCAGGGACGGGTTACAATGAGCAGTTCTTC CASSAGTGYNEQFF
TRBD2 TRBJ2-7 - TRBV18 TGTGCCAGCTCACCACGGGAGGGCTTCCACGAGCAGTACTTC CASSPREGFHEQYF
- TRBJ2-1 few TRBV4-2 TGTGCCAGCAGCCAAGGACTACAAGGGGGTGAGCAGTTCTTC CASSQGLQGGEQFF
- TRBJ1-2 many TRBV10-3 TGTGCCACCGCAGACAGTAACTATGGCTACACCTTC CATADSNYGYTF
- TRBJ2-5 - TRBV20-1 TGCAGTGCTAGAGATGGCGGGGCCCAAGAGACCCAGTACTTC CSARDGGAQETQYF